These 7 T cell receptor beta chains share one sample of origin, sequenced in a study of cytomegalovirus exposure and HLA in healthy donors (dated by TCRdb to 2017 to 2019). Library prep was done by the immunoSEQ multiplex PCR assay. For the multiplex PCR, a mixture combining 60 forward primers for TCR Vbeta segments and 13 reverse primers for TCR Jbeta segments was used. TCRdb provides this immuneACCESS table in a form limited to in-frame rearrangements. Some clones are lacking; in checked studies, under half of them reflect an unresolved V gene, and why the rest are absent is not known. A total of about 140,000 clones appear in this sample, 76% of them only once. In total, the top ten clones hold approximately 3.4% of the sample. The sample taken for sequencing was PBMCs. The source is a man in his forties or fifties in good health and CMV-seronegative.

The J gene is TRBJ2-1, the V gene TRBV7-3; 7 nucleotides match TRBD1. Per the germline V gene, CDR1 is SGHTA and CDR2 is FQGTGA. CDR3 length: 17 residues. With 5 bases clipped from V and 6 bases from J, the junction kept 16 bases outside the gene matches. The CDR3 DNA reads as TGTGCCAGCAGCGATCGACAGGGAATCTCGTCCGGCAATGAGCAGTTCTTC. Residues: CASSDRQGISSGNEQFF.

The count of this clone is one. The genes are TRBV29-1 and TRBJ1-3, with D maybe TRBD1 (6 bases). The V gene's germline CDR1 is SQVTM and CDR2 ANQGSEA. This CDR3 contains 12 residues. V gave up 7 bases and J gave up 6 bases, with 13 bases separating them. The CDR3 DNA reads as TGCAGCGGGTGGGGGCTGGCAAACACCATATATTTT. It is translated as CSGWGLANTIYF.

The rearrangement uses TRBV11-3 and TRBJ1-4; TRBD1 might be the D (6 bases). This CDR3 region has 16 residues. Germline CDR1 and CDR2: SGHNT and YENEEA. V lost 5 bases and J lost 8, with 21 bases in between. The CDR3 spells CASSLGHRASGEKLFF. As DNA, the CDR3 is TGTGCCAGCAGCCTAGGTCACAGGGCGAGCGGAGAAAAACTGTTTTTT.

The V call is TRBV7-9, the J call TRBJ2-3, with 8 bases fitting TRBD2. Germline V gene lookup returns CDR1 SEHNR and CDR2 FQNEAQ (reference sequence). J gave up 2 bases and V 0 bases, and 4 bases lay outside the gene matches. CDR3 length: 16 residues. The DNA for the CDR3 is TGTGCCAGCAGCTTAGCAGCGGGGGAGAACACAGATACGCAGTATTTT. Amino acids: CASSLAAGENTDTQYF.

In this sample, this clone turned up a few times. The rearrangement joins TRBV28 to TRBJ1-5; perhaps TRBD1 as D (6 bases). Trimming took off 8 bases at V and 6 bases at J, with 11 bases between the two ends. The germline V gene has CDR1 MDHEN and CDR2 SYDVKM. The CDR3 contains 12 residues. The CDR3 loop is CASEDSSQPQHF. In DNA form, the CDR3 reads TGTGCCAGCGAGGACAGTTCTCAGCCCCAGCATTTT.

V and J are TRBV7-2 and TRBJ2-7; TRBD1 is a possible D gene (6 bases). The CDR3 is 12 residues long. Germline V lookup: CDR1 SGHTA, CDR2 FQGNSA. Deletions cut 7 bases from V and 3 bases from J, with 10 bases between. The CDR3 DNA sequence: TGTGCCAGCACTATGGACAGCTACGAGCAGTACTTC. It encodes CASTMDSYEQYF.

The rearrangement links TRBV27 to TRBJ2-7; maybe TRBD1 (5 bases). Germline V CDR1 and CDR2: MNHEY, SMNVEV (reference sequence). The CDR3 length is 15 residues. V lost 6 bases and J 2 bases, leaving 17 bases between the germline ends. In DNA form, the CDR3 reads TGTGCCAGCAGATTAGACGACAGCCTGGCCTACGAGCAGTACTTC. Translated, it gives CASRLDDSLAYEQYF.